This TCR beta chain came from a study of blood T cells in healthy people across ages. The second PCR ran roughly 7 to 11 cycles with a sample-barcoded 5' primer and J-beta primers. Each CDR3 protein gets one entry after TCRdb re-called the 5' RACE reads with MiXCR. Altogether around 690,000 distinct CDR3 sequences are present, 58% being singletons, with the ten largest covering 35% to 40%. This clonotype was picked up one time. Its antigen is unknown. Trimming pared 2 bases from V and 0 bases from J, leaving 15 bases between. In germline, CDR1 is SGHRS, CDR2 YFSETQ. CDR3 length: 16 residues. Whole-study findings and limits: Age advanced and TCR beta diversity per million T cells fell, roughly linearly.

The TCR originated in a man in his sixties in good health. J is TRBJ2-7 and V is TRBV5-1; D call uncertain. Sequencing was carried out using blood. DNA of the CDR3: TGCGCCAGCAGCTTAGATCCGGTACGGAGCTCCTACGAGCAGTACTTC. The encoded protein is CASSLDPVRSSYEQYF.